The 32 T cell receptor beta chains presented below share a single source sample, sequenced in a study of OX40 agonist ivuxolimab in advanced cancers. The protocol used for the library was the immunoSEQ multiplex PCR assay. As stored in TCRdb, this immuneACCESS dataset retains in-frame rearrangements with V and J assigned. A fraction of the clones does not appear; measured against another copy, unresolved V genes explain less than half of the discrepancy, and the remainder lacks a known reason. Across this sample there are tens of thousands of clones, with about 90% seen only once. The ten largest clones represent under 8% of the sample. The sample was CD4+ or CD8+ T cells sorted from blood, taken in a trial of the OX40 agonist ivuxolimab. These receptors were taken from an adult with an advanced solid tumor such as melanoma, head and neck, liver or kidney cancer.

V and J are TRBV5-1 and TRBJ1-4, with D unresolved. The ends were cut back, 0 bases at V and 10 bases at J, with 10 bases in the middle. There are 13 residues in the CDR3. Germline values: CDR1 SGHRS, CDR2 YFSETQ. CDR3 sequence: CASSLDRSGKLFF. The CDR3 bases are TGCGCCAGCAGCTTGGATCGATCGGGAAAACTGTTTTTT.

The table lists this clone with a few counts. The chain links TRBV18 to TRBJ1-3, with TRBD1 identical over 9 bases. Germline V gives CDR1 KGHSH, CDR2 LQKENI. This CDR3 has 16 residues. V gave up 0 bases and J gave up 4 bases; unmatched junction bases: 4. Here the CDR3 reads CASSPPGQGRGNTIYF. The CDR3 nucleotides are TGTGCCAGCTCACCACCGGGACAGGGAAGAGGAAACACCATATATTTT.

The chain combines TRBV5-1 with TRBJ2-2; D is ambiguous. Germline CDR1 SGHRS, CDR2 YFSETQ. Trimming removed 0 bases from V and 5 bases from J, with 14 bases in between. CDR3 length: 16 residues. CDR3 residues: CASSLASTEVTGELFF. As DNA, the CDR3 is TGCGCCAGCAGCTTGGCATCCACCGAGGTAACCGGGGAGCTGTTTTTT.

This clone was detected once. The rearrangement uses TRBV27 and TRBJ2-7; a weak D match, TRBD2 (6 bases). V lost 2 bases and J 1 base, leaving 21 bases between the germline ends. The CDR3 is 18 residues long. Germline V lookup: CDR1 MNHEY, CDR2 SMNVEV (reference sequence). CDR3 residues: CASSLGTGRGRKSYEQYF. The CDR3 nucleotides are TGTGCCAGCAGTTTAGGGACCGGGCGGGGACGTAAATCCTACGAGCAGTACTTC.

CDR3 loop: CAISGGTAGYNEQFF. DNA for the CDR3: TGTGCCATCAGTGGAGGGACAGCGGGGTACAATGAGCAGTTCTTC. The J gene is TRBJ2-1, the V gene TRBV10-3; tentatively, D is TRBD1 or TRBD2 (7 bases each). The length of the CDR3 is 15 residues. Trimming stripped 4 bases from V and 4 bases from J, with 14 bases between. Germline V lookup: CDR1 ENHRY, CDR2 SYGVKD.

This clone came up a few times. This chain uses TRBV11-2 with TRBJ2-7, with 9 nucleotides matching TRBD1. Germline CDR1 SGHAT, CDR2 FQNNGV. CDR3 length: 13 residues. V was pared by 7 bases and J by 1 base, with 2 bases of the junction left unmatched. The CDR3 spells CASKGQGSYEQYF. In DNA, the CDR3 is TGTGCCAGCAAAGGACAGGGGTCCTACGAGCAGTACTTC.

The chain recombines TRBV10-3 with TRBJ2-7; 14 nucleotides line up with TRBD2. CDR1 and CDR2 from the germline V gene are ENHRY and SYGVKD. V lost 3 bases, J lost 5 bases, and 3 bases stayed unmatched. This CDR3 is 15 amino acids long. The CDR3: CAISERTSGRNEQYF. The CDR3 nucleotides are TGTGCCATCAGTGAACGGACTAGCGGGAGGAACGAGCAGTACTTC.

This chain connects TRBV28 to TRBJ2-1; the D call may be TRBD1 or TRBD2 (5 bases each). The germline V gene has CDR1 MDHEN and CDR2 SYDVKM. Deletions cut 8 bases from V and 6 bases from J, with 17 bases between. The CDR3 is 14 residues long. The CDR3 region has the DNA TGTGCCAGCGGACCTATTTTTGGGGGCAATGAGCAGTTCTTC. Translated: CASGPIFGGNEQFF.

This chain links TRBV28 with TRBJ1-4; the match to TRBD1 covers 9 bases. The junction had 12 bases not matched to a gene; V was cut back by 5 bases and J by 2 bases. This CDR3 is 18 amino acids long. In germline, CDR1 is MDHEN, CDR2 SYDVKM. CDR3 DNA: TGTGCCAGCAGTCTGTCTGGCGCCGGACAGGGGACTAATGAAAAACTGTTTTTT. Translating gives CASSLSGAGQGTNEKLFF.

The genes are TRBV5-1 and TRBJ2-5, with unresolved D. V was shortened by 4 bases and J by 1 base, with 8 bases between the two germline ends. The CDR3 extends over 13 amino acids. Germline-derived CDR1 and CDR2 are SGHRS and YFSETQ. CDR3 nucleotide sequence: TGCGCCAGCAGCATACGGATCCAAGAGACCCAGTACTTC. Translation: CASSIRIQETQYF.

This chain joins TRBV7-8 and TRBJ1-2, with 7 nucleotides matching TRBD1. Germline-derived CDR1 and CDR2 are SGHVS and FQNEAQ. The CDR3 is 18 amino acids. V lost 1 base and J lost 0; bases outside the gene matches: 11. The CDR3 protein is CASSLGALDRRPNYGYTF. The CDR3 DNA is TGTGCCAGCAGCTTAGGGGCCTTGGACAGGCGACCTAACTATGGCTACACCTTC. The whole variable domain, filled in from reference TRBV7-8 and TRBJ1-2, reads GAGVSQSPRYKVAKRGQDVALRCDPISGHVSLFWYQQALGQGPEFLTYFQNEAQLDKSGLPSDRFFAERPEGSVSTLKIQRTQQEDSAVYLCASSLGALDRRPNYGYTFGSGTRLTVV.

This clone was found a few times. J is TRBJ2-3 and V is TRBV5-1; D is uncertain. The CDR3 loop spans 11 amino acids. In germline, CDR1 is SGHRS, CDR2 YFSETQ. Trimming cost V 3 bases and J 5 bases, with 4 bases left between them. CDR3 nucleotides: TGCGCCAGCAGCTCACAAGATACGCAGTATTTT. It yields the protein CASSSQDTQYF.

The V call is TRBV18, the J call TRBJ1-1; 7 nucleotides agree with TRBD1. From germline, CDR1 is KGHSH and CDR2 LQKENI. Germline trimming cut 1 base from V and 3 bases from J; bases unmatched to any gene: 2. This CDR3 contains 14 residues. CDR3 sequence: CASSPHRGYTEAFF. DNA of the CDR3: TGTGCCAGCTCACCACACAGGGGATACACTGAAGCTTTCTTT.

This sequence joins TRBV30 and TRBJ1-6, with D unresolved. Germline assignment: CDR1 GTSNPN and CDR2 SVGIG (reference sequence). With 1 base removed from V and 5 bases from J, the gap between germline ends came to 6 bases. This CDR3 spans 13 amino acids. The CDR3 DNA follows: TGTGCCTGGAGTGCGGATCATAATTCACCCCTCCACTTT. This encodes CAWSADHNSPLHF.

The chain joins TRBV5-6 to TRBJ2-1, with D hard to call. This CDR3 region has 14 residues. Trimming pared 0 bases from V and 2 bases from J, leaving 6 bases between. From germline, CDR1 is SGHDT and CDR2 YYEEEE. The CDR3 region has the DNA TGTGCCAGCAGCTTGGAAGCTACCTACAATGAGCAGTTCTTC. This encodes CASSLEATYNEQFF.

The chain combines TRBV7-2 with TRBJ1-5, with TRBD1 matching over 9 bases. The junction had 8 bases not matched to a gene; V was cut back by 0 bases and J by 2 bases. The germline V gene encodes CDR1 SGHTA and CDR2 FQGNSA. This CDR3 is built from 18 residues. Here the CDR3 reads CASSLAPGQGSGNQPQHF. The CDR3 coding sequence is TGTGCCAGCAGCTTAGCGCCGGGACAGGGTAGTGGCAATCAGCCCCAGCATTTT.

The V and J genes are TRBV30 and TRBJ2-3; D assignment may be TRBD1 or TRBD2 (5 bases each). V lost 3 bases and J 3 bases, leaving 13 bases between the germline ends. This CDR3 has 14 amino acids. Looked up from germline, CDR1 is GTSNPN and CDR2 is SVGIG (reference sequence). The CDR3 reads CAWRRGEMTDTQYF. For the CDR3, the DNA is TGTGCCTGGAGGAGGGGTGAAATGACAGATACGCAGTATTTT.

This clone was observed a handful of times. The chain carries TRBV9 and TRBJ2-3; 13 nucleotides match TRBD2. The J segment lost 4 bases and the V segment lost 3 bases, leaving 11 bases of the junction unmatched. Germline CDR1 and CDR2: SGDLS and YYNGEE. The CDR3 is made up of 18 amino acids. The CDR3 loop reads CASSAPGTSGIRADTQYF. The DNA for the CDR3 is TGTGCCAGCAGCGCCCCCGGGACTAGCGGGATCAGGGCAGATACGCAGTATTTT.

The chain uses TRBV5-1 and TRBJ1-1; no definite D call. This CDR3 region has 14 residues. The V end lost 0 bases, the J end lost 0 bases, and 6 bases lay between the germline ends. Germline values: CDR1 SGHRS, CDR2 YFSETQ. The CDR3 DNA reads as TGCGCCAGCAGCTTGGGAGGTATGAACACTGAAGCTTTCTTT. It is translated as CASSLGGMNTEAFF.

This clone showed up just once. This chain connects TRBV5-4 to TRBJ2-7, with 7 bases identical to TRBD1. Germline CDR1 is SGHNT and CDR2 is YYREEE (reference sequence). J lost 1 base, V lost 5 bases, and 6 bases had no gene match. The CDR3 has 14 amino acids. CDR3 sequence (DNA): TGTGCCAGCAGTTGGGACAGCGGATCCTACGAGCAGTACTTC. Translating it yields CASSWDSGSYEQYF.

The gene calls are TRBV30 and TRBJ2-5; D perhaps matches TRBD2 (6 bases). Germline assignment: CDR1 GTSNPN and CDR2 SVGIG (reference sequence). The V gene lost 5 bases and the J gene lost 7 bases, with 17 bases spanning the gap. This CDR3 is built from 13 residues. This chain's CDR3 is CAWDSGLRGTQYF. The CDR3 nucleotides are TGTGCCTGGGATTCGGGACTCCGGGGGACCCAGTACTTC.

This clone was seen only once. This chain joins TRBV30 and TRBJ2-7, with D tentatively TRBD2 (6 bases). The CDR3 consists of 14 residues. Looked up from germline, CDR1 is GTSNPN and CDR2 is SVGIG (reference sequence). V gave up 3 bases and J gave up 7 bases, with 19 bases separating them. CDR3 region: CAWSPGLTVGEQYF. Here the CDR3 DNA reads TGTGCCTGGAGCCCTGGACTAACGGTAGGGGAGCAGTACTTC.

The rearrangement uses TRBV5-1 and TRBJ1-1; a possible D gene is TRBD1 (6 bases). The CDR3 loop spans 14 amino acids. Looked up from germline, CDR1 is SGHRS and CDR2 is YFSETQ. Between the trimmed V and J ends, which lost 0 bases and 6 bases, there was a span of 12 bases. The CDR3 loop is CASSLVGGGSEAFF. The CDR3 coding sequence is TGCGCCAGCAGCTTGGTAGGTGGGGGCTCTGAAGCTTTCTTT.

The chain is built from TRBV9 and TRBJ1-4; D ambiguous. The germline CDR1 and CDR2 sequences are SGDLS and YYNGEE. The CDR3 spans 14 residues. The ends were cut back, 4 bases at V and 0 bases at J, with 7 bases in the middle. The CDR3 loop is CASSLQTTNEKLFF. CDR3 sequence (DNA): TGTGCCAGCAGCCTCCAAACAACTAATGAAAAACTGTTTTTT.

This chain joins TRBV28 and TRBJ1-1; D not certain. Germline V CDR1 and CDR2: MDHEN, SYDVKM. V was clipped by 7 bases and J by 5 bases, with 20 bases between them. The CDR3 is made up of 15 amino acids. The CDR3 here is CASTKPPGKGTEAFF. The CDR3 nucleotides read TGTGCCAGCACTAAGCCCCCGGGAAAGGGTACTGAAGCTTTCTTT.

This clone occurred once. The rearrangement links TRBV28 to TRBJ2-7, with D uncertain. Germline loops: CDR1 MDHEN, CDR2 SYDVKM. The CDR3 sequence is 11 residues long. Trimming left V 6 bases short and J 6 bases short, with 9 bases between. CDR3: CASSQGREQYF. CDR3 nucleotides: TGTGCCAGCAGCCAAGGTCGCGAGCAGTACTTC.

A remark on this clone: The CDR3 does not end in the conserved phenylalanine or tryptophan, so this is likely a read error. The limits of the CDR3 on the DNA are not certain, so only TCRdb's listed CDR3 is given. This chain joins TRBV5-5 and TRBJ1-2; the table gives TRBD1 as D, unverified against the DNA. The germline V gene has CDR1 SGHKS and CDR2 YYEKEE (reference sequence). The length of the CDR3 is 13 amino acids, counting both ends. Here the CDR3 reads CASSAHDPGPHRV.

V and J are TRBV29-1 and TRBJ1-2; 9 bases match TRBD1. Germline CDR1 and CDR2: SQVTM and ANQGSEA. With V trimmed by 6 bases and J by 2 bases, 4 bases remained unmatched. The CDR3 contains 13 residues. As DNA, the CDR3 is TGCAGCGTCCCTGGACAGGGGAACTATGGCTACACCTTC. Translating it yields CSVPGQGNYGYTF.

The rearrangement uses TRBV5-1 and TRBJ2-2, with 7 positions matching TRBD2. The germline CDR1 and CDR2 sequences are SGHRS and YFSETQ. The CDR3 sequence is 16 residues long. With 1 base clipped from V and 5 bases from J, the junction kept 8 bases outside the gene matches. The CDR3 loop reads CASSLLAGVGTGELFF. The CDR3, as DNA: TGCGCCAGCAGCTTGCTCGCGGGAGTTGGTACCGGGGAGCTGTTTTTT.

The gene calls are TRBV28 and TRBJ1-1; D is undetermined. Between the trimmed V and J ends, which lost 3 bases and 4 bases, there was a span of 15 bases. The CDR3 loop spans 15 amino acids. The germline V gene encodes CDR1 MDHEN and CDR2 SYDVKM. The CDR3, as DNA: TGTGCCAGCAGTTTCTACGCCCCAACTCGCACTGAAGCTTTCTTT. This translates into CASSFYAPTRTEAFF.

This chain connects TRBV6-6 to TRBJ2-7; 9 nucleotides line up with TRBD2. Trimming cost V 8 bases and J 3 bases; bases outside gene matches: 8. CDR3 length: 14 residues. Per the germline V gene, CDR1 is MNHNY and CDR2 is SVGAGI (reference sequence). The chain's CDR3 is CASLETSGLYEQYF. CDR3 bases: TGTGCCAGCCTAGAGACTAGCGGACTCTACGAGCAGTACTTC.

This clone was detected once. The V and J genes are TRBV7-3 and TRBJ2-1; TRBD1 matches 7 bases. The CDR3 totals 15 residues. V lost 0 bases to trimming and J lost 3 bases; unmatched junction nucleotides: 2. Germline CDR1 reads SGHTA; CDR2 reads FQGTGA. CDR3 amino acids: CASSLTGTVYNEQFF. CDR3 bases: TGTGCCAGCAGCTTAACTGGGACAGTCTACAATGAGCAGTTCTTC.